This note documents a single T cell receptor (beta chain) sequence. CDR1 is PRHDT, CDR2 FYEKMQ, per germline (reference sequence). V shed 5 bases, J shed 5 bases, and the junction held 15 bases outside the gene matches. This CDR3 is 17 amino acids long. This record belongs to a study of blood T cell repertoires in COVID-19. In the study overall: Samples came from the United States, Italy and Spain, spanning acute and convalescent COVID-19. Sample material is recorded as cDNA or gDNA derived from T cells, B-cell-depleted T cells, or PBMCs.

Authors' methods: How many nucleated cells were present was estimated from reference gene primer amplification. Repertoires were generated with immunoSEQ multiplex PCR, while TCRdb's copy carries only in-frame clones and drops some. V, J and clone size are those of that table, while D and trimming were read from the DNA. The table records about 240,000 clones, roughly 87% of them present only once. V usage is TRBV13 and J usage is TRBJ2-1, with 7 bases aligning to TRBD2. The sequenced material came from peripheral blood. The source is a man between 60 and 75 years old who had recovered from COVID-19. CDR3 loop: CASSAPPLGGGHNEQFF. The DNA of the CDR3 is TGTGCCAGCAGCGCGCCCCCTTTGGGGGGGGGACACAATGAGCAGTTCTTC.